This TCR beta chain was identified in a study of cytomegalovirus exposure and HLA in healthy donors. Study overall: The roughly 120 validation repertoires matched the approximately 700 first-cohort repertoires in platform, a later analysis reported. Whole-study results and caveats: According to the study, 160 or so TCR beta chains were cytomegalovirus-associated. Most TCR sequences were uncommon, yet certain public TCRs appeared in many donors. Reportedly, cytomegalovirus status was diagnosed with high sensitivity and specificity.

A remark on this clone: The antigen remains unidentified.

Profiling relied on immunoSEQ multiplex PCR, and the TCRdb table lists in-frame clones only, not all of them. This table has roughly 330,000 clones, about 85% appearing once. With 0 bases clipped from V and 0 bases from J, the junction kept 2 bases outside the gene matches. The CDR3 spans 15 residues. Looked up from germline, CDR1 is LGHNA and CDR2 is YNFKEQ. The sequencing input was PBMCs. V is TRBV4-2 and J is TRBJ2-7, with 7 positions matching TRBD2. The sequence derives from a woman aged 25 to 45 in good health and CMV-seropositive. The DNA for the CDR3 is TGTGCCAGCAGCCAAGAAGCGGGGCCCTCCTACGAGCAGTACTTC. The encoded protein is CASSQEAGPSYEQYF.